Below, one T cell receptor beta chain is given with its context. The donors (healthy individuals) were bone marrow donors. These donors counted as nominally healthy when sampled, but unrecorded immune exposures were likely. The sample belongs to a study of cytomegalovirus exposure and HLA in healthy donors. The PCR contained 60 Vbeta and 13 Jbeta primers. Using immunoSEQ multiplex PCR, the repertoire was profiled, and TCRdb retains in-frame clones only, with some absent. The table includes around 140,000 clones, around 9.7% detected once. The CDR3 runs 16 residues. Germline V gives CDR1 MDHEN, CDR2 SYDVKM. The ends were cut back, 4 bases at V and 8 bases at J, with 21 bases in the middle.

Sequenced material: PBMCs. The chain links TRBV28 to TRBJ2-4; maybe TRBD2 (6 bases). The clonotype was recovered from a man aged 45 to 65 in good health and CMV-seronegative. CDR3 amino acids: CASSSVLAQEGDIQYF. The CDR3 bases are TGTGCCAGCAGTTCAGTACTAGCCCAAGAGGGAGACATTCAGTACTTC.